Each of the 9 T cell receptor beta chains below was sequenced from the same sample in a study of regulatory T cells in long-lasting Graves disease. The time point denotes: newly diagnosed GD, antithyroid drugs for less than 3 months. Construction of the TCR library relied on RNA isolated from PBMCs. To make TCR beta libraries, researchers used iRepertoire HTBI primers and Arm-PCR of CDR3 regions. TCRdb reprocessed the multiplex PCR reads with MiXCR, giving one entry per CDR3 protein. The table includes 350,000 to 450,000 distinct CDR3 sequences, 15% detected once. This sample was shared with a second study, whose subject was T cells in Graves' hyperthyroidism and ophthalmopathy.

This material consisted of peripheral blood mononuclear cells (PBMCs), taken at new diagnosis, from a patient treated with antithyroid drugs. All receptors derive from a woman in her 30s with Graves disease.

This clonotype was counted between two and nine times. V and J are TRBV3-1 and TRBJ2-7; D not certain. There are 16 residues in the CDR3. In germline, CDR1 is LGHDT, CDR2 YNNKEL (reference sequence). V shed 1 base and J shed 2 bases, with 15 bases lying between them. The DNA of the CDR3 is TGTGCCAGCAGCCAAGTTGAGGATCCCCGACCCTACGAGCAGTACTTC. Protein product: CASSQVEDPRPYEQYF.

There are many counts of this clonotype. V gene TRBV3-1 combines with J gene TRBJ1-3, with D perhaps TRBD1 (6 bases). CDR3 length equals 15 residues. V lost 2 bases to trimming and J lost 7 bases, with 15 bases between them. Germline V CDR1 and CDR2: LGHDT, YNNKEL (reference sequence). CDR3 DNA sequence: TGTGCCAGCAGCCAATCAACAGGGTGGGGCAACACCATATATTTT. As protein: CASSQSTGWGNTIYF.

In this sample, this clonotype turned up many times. Written as DNA, the CDR3 is TGTGCCTCCGGCTCTCGCAGGGTGCGCACTGAAGCTTTCTTT. Residues: CASGSRRVRTEAFF. V gene TRBV30 combines with J gene TRBJ1-1; tentative D call: TRBD1 (5 bases). Germline lookup yields CDR1 GTSNPN and CDR2 SVGIG (reference sequence). Between the trimmed V and J ends, which lost 7 bases and 4 bases, there was a span of 19 bases. The CDR3 spans 14 residues.

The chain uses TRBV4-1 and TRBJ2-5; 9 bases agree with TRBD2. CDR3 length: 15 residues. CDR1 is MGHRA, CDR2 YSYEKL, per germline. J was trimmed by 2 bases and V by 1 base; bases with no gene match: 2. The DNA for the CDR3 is TGCGCCAGCAGCCAAGCGACTAGCGGTCAAGAGACCCAGTACTTC. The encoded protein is CASSQATSGQETQYF.

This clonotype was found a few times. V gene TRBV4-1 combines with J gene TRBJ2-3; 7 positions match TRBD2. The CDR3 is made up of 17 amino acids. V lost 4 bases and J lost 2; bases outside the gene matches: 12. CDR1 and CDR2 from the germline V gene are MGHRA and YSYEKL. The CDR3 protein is CASSLYYTSVNTDTQYF. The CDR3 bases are TGCGCCAGCAGCCTTTACTACACTAGCGTCAACACAGATACGCAGTATTTT.

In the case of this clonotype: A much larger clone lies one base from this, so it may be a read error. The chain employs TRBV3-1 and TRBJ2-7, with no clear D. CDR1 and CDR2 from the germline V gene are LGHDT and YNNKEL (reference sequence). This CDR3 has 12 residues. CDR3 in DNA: TGTGCCCGCAGCCGGCAGACGTACGAGCAGTACTTC. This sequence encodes CARSRQTYEQYF.

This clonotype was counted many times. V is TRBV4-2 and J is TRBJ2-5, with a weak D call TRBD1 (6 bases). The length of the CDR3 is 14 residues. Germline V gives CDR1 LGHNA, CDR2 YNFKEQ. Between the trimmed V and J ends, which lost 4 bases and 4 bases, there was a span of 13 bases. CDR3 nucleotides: TGTGCCAGCAGCCCACACAGGGAAGGAGAGACCCAGTACTTC. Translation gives CASSPHREGETQYF.

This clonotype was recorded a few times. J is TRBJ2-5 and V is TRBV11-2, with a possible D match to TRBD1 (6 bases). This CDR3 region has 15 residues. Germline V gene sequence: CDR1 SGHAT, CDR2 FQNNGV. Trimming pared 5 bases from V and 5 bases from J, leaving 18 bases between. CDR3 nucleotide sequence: TGTGCCAGCAGCACACTAAACAGGGTGGGGGAGACCCAGTACTTC. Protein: CASSTLNRVGETQYF.

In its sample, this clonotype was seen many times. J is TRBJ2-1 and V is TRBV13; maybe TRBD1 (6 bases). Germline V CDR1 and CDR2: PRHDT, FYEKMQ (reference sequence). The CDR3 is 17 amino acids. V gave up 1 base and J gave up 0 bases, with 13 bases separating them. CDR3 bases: TGTGCCAGCAGCTTAGCTGGACAGAGGAGCTCCTACAATGAGCAGTTCTTC. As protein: CASSLAGQRSSYNEQFF.